The clone carrying this T cell receptor beta chain was detected only a few times. Participants had their cohort set by participant-reported clinical history. Original methodology: Reference gene primer amplification gave nucleated cell count estimates. Produced via immunoSEQ multiplex PCR; TCRdb's table is partial and in-frame only. The V and J calls and the clone size are those of that table, but D and trimming were determined from the DNA. There are 150,000 to 200,000 clones in the sample; over 75% occur only once, and 6% lies in the top ten. The record originates from a study of blood T cell repertoires in COVID-19. Looked up from germline, CDR1 is WSHSY and CDR2 is SAAADI. Unmatched junction bases numbered 0, after V lost 6 bases and J lost 5 bases. This CDR3 has 11 amino acids.

The chain carries TRBV10-2 and TRBJ1-1; 7 positions match TRBD1. The sequenced material came from PBMCs or T cells enriched from blood (not recorded which). This sequence was found in a middle-aged man who had recovered from COVID-19. CDR3 nucleotides: TGCGCCAGCAGGACAGGGACTGAAGCTTTCTTT. Protein sequence: CASRTGTEAFF.